This TCR beta chain stems from a study of T cells in Graves' hyperthyroidism and ophthalmopathy. General study points: Among clonotypes expanded in thyroid above 0.001, most were also found in blood.

The V gene's germline CDR1 is MDHEN and CDR2 SYDVKM. The CDR3 spans 13 residues. V was pared by 7 bases and J by 7 bases, with 16 bases between. Researchers took RNA transcripts and amplified the TCR beta CDR3 regions from them. An initial round of RT-PCR targeting the TCR CDR3 relied on the HTBI primer set. MiXCR, run by TCRdb on the multiplex PCR reads, gives a single entry per CDR3 protein. The table lists roughly 700,000 distinct CDR3 sequences, 12% to 15% of them singletons. This clonotype was counted many times. Its antigen is still unknown. What was sequenced was blood. The rearrangement uses TRBV28 and TRBJ1-2, with D possibly TRBD1 on 5 matching bases. This TCR was sampled from a woman under 30 with Graves' hyperthyroidism. The CDR3 DNA reads TGTGCCAGCACATCAGGGAGTATTGGTGGCTACACCTTC. Translation: CASTSGSIGGYTF.